These 10 T cell receptor beta chains were all obtained from the same sample, sequenced in a study of beta chain features in type 1 diabetes (dated by TCRdb to 2016 to 2019). Study-level results and caveats: Type 1 diabetes patients showed a moderate but significant shortening of TCRB CDR3 length in all four CD4+ subsets.

To prepare the library, the immunoSEQ multiplex PCR assay was applied. The entire isolated RNA was reverse transcribed using the High Capacity cDNA Reverse Transcription Kit, and thus expressed TCRB transcripts were sequenced. Drawn from immuneACCESS, this table holds only the in-frame rearrangements with V and J called that TCRdb kept. Clones are partly lost; checked studies trace under half to an unresolved V gene and leave the rest unexplained. A total of roughly 150,000 clones appear in this sample, 10% of them only once. Of the sample, around 0.48% falls within the top ten clones. These TCRs are of unknown antigen specificity. Sequencing used central memory CD4+ T cells from blood. These receptors were taken from a man aged 25-45 years with type 1 diabetes.

The V gene is TRBV30, the J gene TRBJ1-6, with 11 bases lining up with TRBD1. The germline V gene has CDR1 GTSNPN and CDR2 SVGIG (reference sequence). The V and J ends lost 3 bases and 6 bases, in that order; junction bases with no gene match: 7. This CDR3 region has 16 residues. DNA of the CDR3: TGTGCCTGGAGCCGGGACAGGGGGGCACTTAATTCACCCCTCCACTTT. It codes for CAWSRDRGALNSPLHF.

The rearrangement uses TRBV28 and TRBJ2-5; 7 bases are shared with TRBD1. After removal of 6 bases from V and 3 bases from J, the junction contained 4 bases not matched to a gene. Germline values: CDR1 MDHEN, CDR2 SYDVKM. The length of the CDR3 is 13 residues. The CDR3 loop reads CASRADREETQYF. The CDR3 nucleotides read TGTGCCAGCAGGGCCGACAGGGAAGAGACCCAGTACTTC.

The CDR3 DNA follows: TGTGCCAGCAGCCCCACCGGAAAGGGGAGCACAGATACGCAGTATTTT. The encoded protein is CASSPTGKGSTDTQYF. The chain carries TRBV7-3 and TRBJ2-3; D may be TRBD1 (5 bases). The CDR3 has 16 residues. Trimming shortened V by 5 bases and J by 0 bases, and 15 bases separated the two germline ends. Germline V CDR1 and CDR2: SGHTA, FQGTGA.

This clone was counted only a few times. The chain uses TRBV19 and TRBJ2-7, with 8 bases identical to TRBD2. CDR1 LNHDA and CDR2 SQIVND come from the germline V gene (reference sequence). The length of the CDR3 is 15 residues. Trimming took 3 bases from V and 1 from J; bases not matched to a gene: 5. CDR3 in amino acids: CASSMAPSGSYEQYF. CDR3 sequence (DNA): TGTGCCAGTAGTATGGCGCCTAGCGGGTCCTACGAGCAGTACTTC.

Only a few counts were recorded for this clone. The chain couples TRBV29-1 to TRBJ2-3; possible D gene TRBD1, 8 bases. V dropped 7 bases and J dropped 4 bases, with 21 bases sitting between them. CDR3 size: 15 residues. Germline CDR1 is SQVTM and CDR2 is ANQGSEA. In DNA, the CDR3 is TGCAGCGGGGGGAGGGGCAGGGGGCTGGCAGATACGCAGTATTTT. This sequence encodes CSGGRGRGLADTQYF.

The rearrangement joins TRBV6-5 to TRBJ2-7; 7 nucleotides line up with TRBD1. The V gene's germline CDR1 is MNHEY and CDR2 SVGAGI. The junction had 8 bases not matched to a gene; V was cut back by 8 bases and J by 4 bases. There are 13 residues in the CDR3. The CDR3 spells CASLDRAGYEQYF. The CDR3 DNA reads as TGTGCCAGCCTAGACAGGGCCGGGTACGAGCAGTACTTC.

This clone was detected only a few times. This chain uses TRBV13 with TRBJ2-5, with 7 bases fitting TRBD2. V gave up 5 bases and J gave up 5 bases; unmatched junction bases: 8. Germline CDR1 PRHDT, CDR2 FYEKMQ (reference sequence). The CDR3 has 14 amino acids. The CDR3 bases are TGTGCCAGCAGCACCCGTCAGGGAGGGGAGACCCAGTACTTC. Amino acid sequence: CASSTRQGGETQYF.

The rearrangement links TRBV7-2 to TRBJ2-4; tentatively, D is TRBD1 (5 bases). Germline V gene lookup returns CDR1 SGHTA and CDR2 FQGNSA. CDR3 size: 16 residues. V shed 1 base and J shed 1 base, with 11 bases lying between them. The DNA of the CDR3 is TGTGCCAGCAGCTTAGGCGCAGGGATGGCCAAAAACATTCAGTACTTC. Encoded protein: CASSLGAGMAKNIQYF.

This clone came up a few times. The chain recombines TRBV7-2 with TRBJ2-5; D uncertain. CDR3 size: 15 residues. V lost 6 bases and J 5 bases, leaving 19 bases between the germline ends. Germline CDR1 and CDR2: SGHTA and FQGNSA. CDR3 region: CASSPGARVRETQYF. CDR3 nucleotide sequence: TGTGCCAGCAGTCCTGGAGCCCGGGTCCGGGAGACCCAGTACTTC.

The sample holds a few counts of this clone. CDR3 DNA sequence: TGTGCCAGCAGCTTAAACGGGGAAGACGCTTTCTTT. Translated, it gives CASSLNGEDAFF. This chain connects TRBV5-6 to TRBJ1-1; D remains unclear. Germline values: CDR1 SGHDT, CDR2 YYEEEE. Trimming took off 2 bases at V and 11 bases at J, with 13 bases between the two ends. The CDR3 spans 12 residues.